The 18 T cell receptor beta chains in this list originate from one sample, sequenced in a study of shared clonotypes between healthy human individuals. Produced via immunoSEQ multiplex PCR; TCRdb's table is partial and in-frame only. The sample records 950,000 to 1,100,000 clones, more than 75% being singletons. Sequencing used memory CD4+ T cells from PBMCs. Subset here: CD45RA-negative fraction. These receptors originate from a man between 18 and 35 years old in good health. Some clones in this sample may be carry-over from other donors' samples.

The chain recombines TRBV11-2 with TRBJ2-6; a possible D gene is TRBD1 (6 bases). Germline-derived CDR1 and CDR2 are SGHAT and FQNNGV. V lost 3 bases, J lost 1 base, and 7 bases lay in between. This CDR3 spans 15 amino acids. The CDR3 protein is CASSFTGSGANVLTF. The CDR3 DNA reads as TGTGCCAGCAGCTTCACAGGGTCTGGGGCCAACGTCCTGACTTTC.

This clone was found once. This chain uses TRBV4-1 with TRBJ1-6; possibly TRBD1 for D (5 bases). From germline, CDR1 is MGHRA and CDR2 YSYEKL. Trimming left V 3 bases short and J 9 bases short, with 15 bases between. This CDR3 has 15 amino acids. The CDR3 is CASSQGPAMGSPLHF. In DNA, the CDR3 is TGCGCCAGCAGCCAGGGACCCGCTATGGGTTCACCCCTCCACTTT.

The chain uses TRBV2 and TRBJ2-1; D is perhaps TRBD2 (6 bases). The V gene lost 1 base and the J gene lost 2 bases, with 12 bases spanning the gap. The CDR3 totals 16 residues. Germline values: CDR1 SNHLY, CDR2 FYNNEI. CDR3 amino acids: CASSEGGVGPYNEQFF. CDR3 bases: TGTGCCAGCAGTGAAGGCGGGGTAGGGCCCTACAATGAGCAGTTCTTC.

The J gene is TRBJ2-1, the V gene TRBV2; perhaps TRBD2 as D (5 bases). Germline CDR1 SNHLY, CDR2 FYNNEI. This CDR3 spans 13 amino acids. V gave up 4 bases and J gave up 9 bases, with 13 bases separating them. For the CDR3, the DNA is TGTGCCAGCAGTGGGACTCCCCGGGGTGAGCAGTTCTTC. Its protein product is CASSGTPRGEQFF.

As for this clone: With a much larger clone just one base away, this may be a read error. The chain joins TRBV29-1 to TRBJ2-3; no reliable D call. The J call may be incorrect, as the DNA end agrees better with TRBJ1-5. The CDR3 contains 14 residues. In germline, CDR1 is SQVTM, CDR2 ANQGSEA. CDR3 amino acids: CSSRAGAGTDTQHF. The CDR3 coding sequence is TGCAGCTCACGAGCGGGAGCGGGCACAGATACGCAGCATTTT.

The chain uses TRBV10-3 and TRBJ1-1; D may be TRBD1 (5 bases). This CDR3 has 13 residues. Germline loops: CDR1 ENHRY, CDR2 SYGVKD. V was pared by 7 bases and J by 1 base, with 10 bases between. CDR3 region: CAITFDRNTEAFF. The CDR3 DNA reads TGTGCCATCACCTTCGACAGGAACACTGAAGCTTTCTTT.

For the CDR3, the DNA is TGTGCCAGCAGCTACCGGGGCAGGGGGGATTCACCCCTCCACTTT. Its translation: CASSYRGRGDSPLHF. The V call is TRBV2, the J call TRBJ1-6, with 7 positions matching TRBD1. With V trimmed by 6 bases and J by 8 bases, 10 bases remained unmatched. The germline CDR1 and CDR2 sequences are SNHLY and FYNNEI. This CDR3 comprises 15 residues.

The chain employs TRBV10-3 and TRBJ2-5; TRBD2 matches at 10 bases. The ends lost 2 bases at V and 9 bases at J; junction bases unmatched: 6. The CDR3 totals 14 residues. Germline-derived CDR1 and CDR2 are ENHRY and SYGVKD. CDR3 DNA: TGTGCCATCAGTGAGGGCCTAGCGGGAGCCCCCCAGTACTTC. Its protein is CAISEGLAGAPQYF.

This chain links TRBV10-1 with TRBJ2-1; no firm D call. V lost 3 bases, J lost 0 bases, and 12 bases lay in between. This CDR3 contains 16 residues. Germline V gives CDR1 WNHNN, CDR2 SYGVQD (reference sequence). CDR3 residues: CASSDLAPSSYNEQFF. The CDR3, as DNA: TGCGCCAGCAGTGATTTGGCGCCAAGCTCCTACAATGAGCAGTTCTTC.

The chain combines TRBV7-3 with TRBJ2-1; 9 nucleotides agree with TRBD2. The CDR3 has 17 amino acids. The ends lost 2 bases at V and 6 bases at J; junction bases unmatched: 11. Germline values: CDR1 SGHTA, CDR2 FQGTGA. Here the CDR3 reads CASSLEMSGRRVNEQFF. As DNA, the CDR3 is TGTGCCAGCAGCTTAGAGATGAGCGGGAGGAGGGTCAATGAGCAGTTCTTC.

Points on this clone: The sample contains more than one DNA sequence encoding this CDR3. The CDR3 nucleotides read TGTGCCAGCAGTTTGGGAGGGAACTATGGCTACACCTTC. This encodes CASSLGGNYGYTF. The V call is TRBV27, the J call TRBJ1-2; D gene unclear. There are 13 residues in the CDR3. Germline-derived CDR1 and CDR2 are MNHEY and SMNVEV (reference sequence). Trimming took off 3 bases at V and 2 bases at J, with 7 bases between the two ends.

The chain employs TRBV15 and TRBJ1-1; 10 bases match TRBD1. V trimming: 3 bases; J trimming: 0 bases; junction bases outside the gene matches: 4. This CDR3 contains 16 residues. CDR1 is LNHNV, CDR2 YYDKDF, per germline (reference sequence). The CDR3 spells CATSRGTGAMNTEAFF. CDR3 bases: TGTGCCACCAGCAGGGGGACAGGGGCAATGAACACTGAAGCTTTCTTT. The whole variable domain, filled in from reference TRBV15 and TRBJ1-1, reads DAMVIQNPRYQVTQFGKPVTLSCSQTLNHNVMYWYQQKSSQAPKLLFHYYDKDFNNEADTPDNFQSRRPNTSFCFLDIRSPGLGDTAMYLCATSRGTGAMNTEAFFGQGTRLTVV.

The chain has TRBV27 and TRBJ1-1, with a tentative D call TRBD1 (5 bases). V lost 6 bases and J 0 bases, leaving 14 bases between the germline ends. The CDR3 has 15 amino acids. Per germline, CDR1 MNHEY and CDR2 SMNVEV (reference sequence). The CDR3 DNA is TGTGCCAGCAGAGCGGGCAGGGCCCTGAACACTGAAGCTTTCTTT. It encodes CASRAGRALNTEAFF.

The rearrangement links TRBV9 to TRBJ2-2; D possibly matches TRBD1 or TRBD2 (5 bases each). This CDR3 is 15 amino acids long. V was clipped by 2 bases and J by 2 bases, with 10 bases between them. The germline gives CDR1 SGDLS, CDR2 YYNGEE. The CDR3 sequence: CASSVGTGNTGELFF. CDR3 nucleotide sequence: TGTGCCAGCAGCGTTGGGACGGGAAACACCGGGGAGCTGTTTTTT.

This clone was recorded a few times. The chain uses TRBV18 and TRBJ2-2; D uncertain. Trimming left V 2 bases short and J 1 base short, with 11 bases between. Germline assignment: CDR1 KGHSH and CDR2 LQKENI. The CDR3 loop spans 16 amino acids. The CDR3 sequence: CASSPKALLNTGELFF. The CDR3 DNA follows: TGTGCCAGCTCACCAAAGGCCCTGTTGAACACCGGGGAGCTGTTTTTT. Filled out from reference TRBV18 and TRBJ2-2, the complete variable domain reads NAGVMQNPRHLVRRRGQEARLRCSPMKGHSHVYWYRQLPEEGLKFMVYLQKENIIDESGMPKERFSAEFPKEGPSILRIQQVVRGDSAAYFCASSPKALLNTGELFFGEGSRLTVL.

Written as DNA, the CDR3 is TGTGCCAGCAGTCAACAGGGTAACAATGAGCAGTTCTTC. Amino acids: CASSQQGNNEQFF. The rearrangement uses TRBV27 and TRBJ2-1; the D gene is possibly TRBD1 (6 bases). V was clipped by 5 bases and J by 5 bases, with 10 bases between them. The CDR3 spans 13 residues. Germline CDR1 MNHEY, CDR2 SMNVEV (reference sequence).

The chain is built from TRBV10-3 and TRBJ2-5; D unresolved. The CDR3 length is 10 residues. Trimming removed 8 bases at V and 5 bases at J, with 6 bases between. CDR1 is ENHRY, CDR2 SYGVKD, per germline. CDR3 region: CAIGRETQYF. The CDR3 DNA follows: TGTGCCATCGGGCGGGAGACCCAGTACTTC.

This rearrangement joins TRBV11-2 to TRBJ2-5; no definite D call. CDR3 length equals 15 residues. With 2 bases removed from V and 2 bases from J, the gap between germline ends came to 12 bases. Looked up from germline, CDR1 is SGHAT and CDR2 is FQNNGV. DNA for the CDR3: TGTGCCAGCAGCTTATTAACCGGCACTCAAGAGACCCAGTACTTC. Its translation: CASSLLTGTQETQYF.